The clone carrying this T cell receptor (beta chain) was picked up a small number of times. This specimen belongs to a study of read filtering for tumor transcriptome and immune sequencing. About the research overall: DNase treatment preceded whole-transcriptome library preparation.

From around 440 ng of RNA, a library with molecular barcoded alpha/delta and beta/gamma adaptors was made. TCRdb itself ran the reads through MiXCR, one entry per CDR3 protein. The repertoire consists of 100,000 to 150,000 distinct CDR3 sequences, with around 13% occurring once and the leading ten covering 9.5% to 11%. From germline, CDR1 is SGHTA and CDR2 FQGNSA. The CDR3 is 16 amino acids. V gave up 1 base and J gave up 5 bases; unmatched junction bases: 7. The genes are TRBV7-2 and TRBJ2-2; 7 bases fit TRBD2. This TCR was recovered from a donor at least 40 years old with multiple myeloma. Sequencing input: a population of CD138-negative cells sorted from bone marrow. CDR3 DNA sequence: TGTGCCAGCAGCTTAGGGGGCGGGAGTGGGACCGGGGAGCTGTTTTTT. Its translation is CASSLGGGSGTGELFF. The whole variable domain, remainder taken from reference TRBV7-2 and TRBJ2-2, is GAGVSQSPSNKVTEKGKDVELRCDPISGHTALYWYRQSLGQGLEFLIYFQGNSAPDKSGLPSDRFSAERTGGSVSTLTIQRTQQEDSAVYLCASSLGGGSGTGELFFGEGSRLTVL.